These T cell receptor beta chains were read from a single sample in a study of T-cell memory formation after mild COVID-19. Using its own MiXCR run on the 5' RACE reads, TCRdb lists one record per CDR3 protein. In the table there are 350,000 to 400,000 distinct CDR3 sequences, around 21% of which are singletons. The sample consisted of PBMCs or a T cell subset sorted from them (not recorded which). The receptors were gathered from an adult woman who had mild COVID-19 (a few samples of this study predate the infection). Cell type and time point are not known. Each CDR3 is given with its conserved first and last residue. The D gene is left open where the match is weak. Clone size is given for some rows only: seen once, a few or many times, or a class if the clone is expanded.

V	size	J	D	DNA	CDR3
TRBV7-9	.	TRBJ1-1	TRBD1	TGTGCCAGCAGCTTAGCCTCGGGACAGGGTGAAGCTTTCTTT	CASSLASGQGEAFF
TRBV5-1	.	TRBJ2-7	.	TGCGCCAGCAGCTTGGACACCTTGGAGCAGTACTTC	CASSLDTLEQYF
TRBV7-9	.	TRBJ2-7	.	TGTGCCAGCAGCTTTCAGGACGGAACGAGGCGCGAGCAGTACTTC	CASSFQDGTRREQYF
TRBV5-1	.	TRBJ2-7	.	TGCGCCAGCAGCTTGTCCCCCGGGTATCCCGAGTACGAGCAGTACTTC	CASSLSPGYPEYEQYF
TRBV12-3/TRBV12-4	few	TRBJ1-2	.	TGTGCCAGCAGTTTTGGCAGTTTCACTAACTATGGCTACACCTTC	CASSFGSFTNYGYTF
TRBV6-2/TRBV6-3	many	TRBJ2-1	.	TGTGCCAGCAGGGCAGGGAATGAGCAGTTCTTC	CASRAGNEQFF
TRBV20-1	many	TRBJ1-2	TRBD1	TGCAGTGCCCCCGACAGGGTCCGGGGAGTCTATGGCTACACCTTC	CSAPDRVRGVYGYTF
TRBV12-3/TRBV12-4	few	TRBJ1-1	TRBD1	TGTGCCAGCAGTTTAGACGGGCGGGTCCGGGACAGACAGAAGAAAATGAACACTGAAGCTTTCTTT	CASSLDGRVRDRQKKMNTEAFF
TRBV11-3	.	TRBJ2-1	TRBD2	TGTGCCAGCAGCTCGACGGGACTAGCGATCGAGCAGTTCTTC	CASSSTGLAIEQFF
TRBV29-1	many	TRBJ2-3	TRBD2	TGCAGCGTTGCAGGCGGGGGGAACACAGATACGCAGTATTTT	CSVAGGGNTDTQYF
TRBV6-5	.	TRBJ2-2	.	TGTGCCAGCAGCGTTACCGGGGCCGGGGAGCTGTTTTTT	CASSVTGAGELFF
TRBV15	many	TRBJ2-3	.	TGTGCCACCAGCAGAGAGACCCAGCTAGCTGCGGCAGATACGCAGTATTTT	CATSRETQLAAADTQYF
TRBV30	few	TRBJ2-1	.	TGTGCCTGGAGTGTATCCAGACCGACGTGGGGAGCCCCAGGGAATGAGCAGTTCTTC	CAWSVSRPTWGAPGNEQFF
TRBV7-3	few	TRBJ2-2	.	TGTGCCAGCAGCTTACATGGTGGGAACACCGGGGAGCTGTTTTTT	CASSLHGGNTGELFF
TRBV29-1	few	TRBJ2-1	TRBD2	TGCAGCGGACTAGCGGGACTAGGTGGGCATGAGCAGTTCTTC	CSGLAGLGGHEQFF
TRBV5-1	.	TRBJ2-3	TRBD1	TGCGCCAGCAGCTGGGCCGGGACAGGAGGAGATACGCAGTATTTT	CASSWAGTGGDTQYF
TRBV5-1	few	TRBJ2-7	.	TGCGCCAGCAGACGGTGGAACGACGAGCAGTACTTC	CASRRWNDEQYF